The T cell receptor (beta chain) under discussion was sequenced for a study of shared clonotypes between healthy human individuals. Germline CDR1 reads SQVTM; CDR2 reads ANQGSEA. Trimming cost V 4 bases and J 9 bases, with 15 bases left between them. The CDR3 loop spans 12 amino acids. Deep was the level at which the assay was run. The table came from immunoSEQ multiplex PCR; TCRdb's copy has only in-frame clones and leaves some out. The repertoire holds a few hundred thousand clones, roughly 87% seen once, with around 15% in the top ten. Sample: memory CD8+ T cells sorted from blood. This sample's subset: CD45RO+ cells pooled with CCR7-negative TemRA cells. The origin of this receptor is a man aged 18 to 35 in good health. This chain joins TRBV29-1 and TRBJ2-5; possible D gene TRBD1, 6 bases. The CDR3 sequence: CSVVVQGSAQYF. Written as DNA, the CDR3 is TGCAGCGTTGTTGTTCAGGGGTCAGCCCAGTACTTC.